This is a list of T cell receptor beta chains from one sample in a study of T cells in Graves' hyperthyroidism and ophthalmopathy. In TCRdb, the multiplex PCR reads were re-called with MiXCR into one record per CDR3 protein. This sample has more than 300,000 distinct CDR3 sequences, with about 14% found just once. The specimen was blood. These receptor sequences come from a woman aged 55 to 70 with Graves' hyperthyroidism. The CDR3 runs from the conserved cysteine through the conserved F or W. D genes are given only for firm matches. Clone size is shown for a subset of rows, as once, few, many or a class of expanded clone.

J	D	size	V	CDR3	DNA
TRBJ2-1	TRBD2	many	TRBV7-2	CASSPGRSSGTEFF	TGTGCCAGCAGCCCAGGGCGCTCTAGCGGGACGGAGTTCTTC
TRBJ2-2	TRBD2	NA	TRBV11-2	CASSPAGGPSGELFF	TGTGCCAGCAGCCCAGCGGGAGGGCCATCGGGGGAGCTGTTTTTT
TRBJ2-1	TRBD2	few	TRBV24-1	CATGLAGGVGNEQFF	TGTGCCACGGGGCTTGCGGGAGGGGTGGGCAATGAGCAGTTCTTC
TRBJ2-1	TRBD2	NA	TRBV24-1	CATSDYGGNEQFF	TGTGCCACCAGTGATTACGGGGGGAATGAGCAGTTCTTC
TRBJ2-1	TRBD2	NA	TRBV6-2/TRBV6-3	CASSRNGRAYNEQFF	TGTGCCAGCAGCCGTAACGGGAGGGCCTACAATGAGCAGTTCTTC
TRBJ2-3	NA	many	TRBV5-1	CASSLSPRAQYF	TGCGCCAGCAGCCTTAGCCCTAGGGCGCAGTATTTT
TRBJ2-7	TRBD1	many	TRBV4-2	CASSQEDRGLEQYF	TGTGCCAGCAGCCAAGAGGACAGGGGGCTCGAGCAGTACTTC
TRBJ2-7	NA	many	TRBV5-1	CASSLTGHPYEQYF	TGCGCCAGCAGCTTGACAGGTCACCCTTACGAGCAGTACTTC
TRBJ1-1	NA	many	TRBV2	CASTYMVTEAFF	TGTGCCAGCACATACATGGTCACTGAAGCTTTCTTT
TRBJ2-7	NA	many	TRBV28	CASSLYGSSYEQYF	TGTGCCAGCAGTTTATATGGGAGCTCCTACGAGCAGTACTTC
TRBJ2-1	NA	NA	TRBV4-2	CASSHTSSYNEQFF	TGTGCCAGCAGCCATACTAGCTCCTACAATGAGCAGTTCTTC
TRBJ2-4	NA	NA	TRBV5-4	CASSLRQGGNIQYF	TGTGCCAGCAGCTTGAGGCAGGGGGGAAACATTCAGTACTTC
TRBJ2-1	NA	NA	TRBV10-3	CASGDNYNEQFF	TGTGCCAGCGGGGACAACTACAATGAGCAGTTCTTC
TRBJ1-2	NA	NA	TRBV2	CASSVDSQGGYTF	TGTGCCAGCAGCGTAGACTCCCAGGGGGGCTACACCTTC
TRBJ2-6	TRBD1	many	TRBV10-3	CAISEPPTGTGANVLTF	TGTGCCATCAGTGAGCCGCCGACAGGGACCGGGGCCAACGTCCTGACTTTC
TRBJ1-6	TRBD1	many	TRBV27	CASSLVGGTGLSNSPLHF	TGTGCCAGCAGTTTGGTGGGCGGGACAGGGTTGAGTAATTCACCCCTCCACTTT
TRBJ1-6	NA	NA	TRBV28	CASSFSTGQDSNSPLHF	TGTGCCAGCAGTTTTAGCACGGGACAAGACTCCAATTCACCCCTCCACTTT
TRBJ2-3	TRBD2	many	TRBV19	CATSLAGGLDTQYF	TGTGCGACGTCACTAGCGGGAGGCTTAGATACGCAGTATTTT
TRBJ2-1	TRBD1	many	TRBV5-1	CASRRDRDYNEQFF	TGCGCCAGCAGACGGGACAGGGACTACAATGAGCAGTTCTTC
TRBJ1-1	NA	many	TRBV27	CASRLTGANTEAFF	TGTGCCAGCAGATTGACAGGAGCAAACACTGAAGCTTTCTTT
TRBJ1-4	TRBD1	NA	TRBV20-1	CSATNPTGVSEKLFF	TGCAGTGCTACCAACCCGACAGGGGTTAGTGAAAAACTGTTTTTT
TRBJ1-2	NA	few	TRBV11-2	CASSLEEPPYGYTF	TGTGCCAGCAGCTTAGAAGAGCCTCCCTATGGCTACACCTTC
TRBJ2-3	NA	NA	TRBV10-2	CASSGGAPGGSTDTQYF	TGCGCCAGCAGTGGGGGGGCGCCTGGGGGTAGCACAGATACGCAGTATTTT
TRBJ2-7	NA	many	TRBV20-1	CSATGLAEQYF	TGCAGTGCCACCGGGCTAGCCGAGCAGTACTTC
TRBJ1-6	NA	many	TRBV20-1	CSARLESRVDSPLHF	TGCAGTGCTAGGCTAGAATCCAGGGTTGATTCACCCCTCCACTTT
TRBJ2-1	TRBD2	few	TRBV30	CAWSDNLIAGDYNEQFF	TGTGCCTGGAGTGATAATCTCATAGCGGGAGACTACAATGAGCAGTTCTTC
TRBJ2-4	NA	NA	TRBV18	CASSPQGKNIQYF	TGTGCCAGCTCACCACAGGGTAAAAACATTCAGTACTTC
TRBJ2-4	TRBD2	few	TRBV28	CASSLWASGSFGVSKNVQYF	TGTGCCAGCAGTTTATGGGCTAGCGGGAGTTTTGGGGTTTCCAAAAACGTTCAGTACTTC
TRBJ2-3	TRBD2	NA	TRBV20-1	CSARFPGTSGVGDTQYF	TGCAGTGCTCGATTCCCCGGGACTAGCGGGGTAGGAGATACGCAGTATTTT
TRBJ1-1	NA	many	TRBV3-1	CASSQVIHTEAFF	TGTGCCAGCAGCCAAGTCATACACACTGAAGCTTTCTTT
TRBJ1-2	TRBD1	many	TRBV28	CASSSPRDRGNYGYTF	TGTGCCAGCAGTTCGCCCCGGGACAGGGGGAACTATGGCTACACCTTC
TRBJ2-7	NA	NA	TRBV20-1	CSARGNKANSYEQYF	TGCAGTGCTAGAGGCAATAAAGCTAACTCCTACGAGCAGTACTTC
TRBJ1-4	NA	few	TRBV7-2	CASSLGPTNEKLFF	TGTGCCAGCAGCTTAGGTCCAACTAATGAAAAACTGTTTTTT
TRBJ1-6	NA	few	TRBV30	CACKGSSSYNSPLHF	TGTGCCTGTAAAGGAAGTAGCTCCTATAATTCACCCCTCCACTTT
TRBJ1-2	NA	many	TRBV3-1	CASSQDGRILGFGYTF	TGTGCCAGCAGCCAAGATGGAAGGATATTAGGGTTTGGCTACACCTTC
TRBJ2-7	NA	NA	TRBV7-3	CASSAGQRVGEQYF	TGTGCCAGCAGCGCGGGACAACGAGTCGGCGAGCAGTACTTC
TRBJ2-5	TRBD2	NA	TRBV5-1	CASNTKLAGVGTQYF	TGTGCCAGCAACACGAAACTAGCGGGAGTTGGGACCCAGTACTTC
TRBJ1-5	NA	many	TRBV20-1	CSARDPRGLSNQPQHF	TGCAGTGCTAGAGATCCAAGGGGTCTTAGCAATCAGCCCCAGCATTTT
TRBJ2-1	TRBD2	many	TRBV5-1	CASSLSSGYEQFF	TGCGCCAGCAGCTTGTCTAGCGGTTATGAGCAGTTCTTC
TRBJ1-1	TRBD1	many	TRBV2	CASSPGTENTEAFF	TGTGCCAGCAGTCCAGGGACAGAGAACACTGAAGCTTTCTTT
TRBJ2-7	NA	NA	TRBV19	CASSIWGSSYEQYF	TGTGCCAGTAGTATCTGGGGCAGCTCCTACGAGCAGTACTTC
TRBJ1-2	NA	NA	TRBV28	CASSSGPGGYTF	TGTGCCAGCAGTTCGGGCCCCGGTGGCTACACCTTC
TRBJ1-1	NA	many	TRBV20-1	CSAPSRVQNTEAFF	TGCAGTGCTCCGTCCCGGGTCCAGAACACTGAAGCTTTCTTT
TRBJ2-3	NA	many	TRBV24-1	CATSDPGADTQYF	TGTGCCACCAGTGACCCCGGAGCAGATACGCAGTATTTT
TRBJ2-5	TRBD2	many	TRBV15	CATSGWTSGRKTQYF	TGTGCCACCAGCGGATGGACTAGCGGGAGGAAGACCCAGTACTTC